These T cell receptor beta chains were read from a single sample in a study of blood T cell repertoires in COVID-19. Sequenced by immunoSEQ multiplex PCR; TCRdb stores in-frame clones only, minus some. The sample lists 160,000 or so clones; around 82% were seen once. The sample comprised PBMCs or T cells enriched from blood (not recorded which). Source of these receptors: a man between 60 and 75 years old who had recovered from COVID-19. CDR3s include the opening cysteine and the closing phenylalanine or tryptophan. D genes are given only for firm matches. Clone size is given for some rows only: seen once, a few or many times, or a class if the clone is expanded.

j_call,v_call,d_call,clone_size,cdr3_aa,cdr3_nt
TRBJ1-2,TRBV2,NA,NA,CASRAPRQEIYGYTF,TGTGCCAGCAGAGCCCCGAGACAGGAGATCTATGGCTACACCTTC
TRBJ2-2,TRBV19,TRBD2,NA,CASSREGMGTGELFF,TGTGCCAGTAGTAGGGAGGGGATGGGTACCGGGGAGCTGTTTTTT
TRBJ2-5,TRBV5-1,NA,few,CASSLFLDEETQYF,TGCGCCAGCAGCTTGTTCCTAGACGAAGAGACCCAGTACTTC
TRBJ2-7,TRBV21-1,NA,NA,CASSISGTGSDEQYF,TGTGCCAGCAGCATATCCGGGACAGGGAGCGACGAGCAGTACTTC
TRBJ2-1,TRBV12-3/TRBV12-4,NA,NA,CASSTSYEQFF,TGTGCCAGCAGTACGAGCTATGAGCAGTTCTTC
TRBJ2-2,TRBV24-1,NA,NA,CATSETRQLNTGELFF,TGTGCCACCAGTGAAACGCGGCAGCTCAACACCGGGGAGCTGTTTTTT
TRBJ2-7,TRBV7-8,NA,NA,CASSHPGNEQYF,TGTGCCAGCAGCCATCCAGGAAACGAGCAGTACTTC
TRBJ1-2,TRBV27,NA,NA,CASSPTGPPYGYTF,TGTGCCAGCAGTCCAACAGGCCCCCCCTATGGCTACACCTTC
TRBJ2-3,TRBV7-8,NA,NA,CASSREDTQYF,TGTGCCAGCAGCCGGGAGGATACGCAGTATTTT
TRBJ1-2,TRBV9,NA,NA,CASSEWGQDGYTF,TGTGCCAGCAGCGAGTGGGGGCAGGATGGCTACACCTTC